The rows below give T cell receptor beta chains drawn from one sample of a study of blood T cell repertoires in COVID-19. TCRdb's table, derived via immunoSEQ multiplex PCR, lists solely in-frame clones and lacks some. The data hold about 320,000 clones, with 65% to 90% observed a single time. Sequenced input: peripheral blood. These receptor sequences come from a human donor in a cohort sampled during active COVID-19. The CDR3 runs from the conserved cysteine through the conserved F or W. The D gene is left open where the match is weak. Some rows mark clone size as missing; the rest say once, few, many or name a class of expanded clone.

>.|TRBD2|TRBV7-9|TRBJ2-3
CASSLRGGTDTQYF
TGTGCCAGCAGCTTACGGGGGGGCACAGATACGCAGTATTTT
>once|TRBD1|TRBV13|TRBJ1-1
CASSLKLGQVAFF
TGTGCCAGCAGCTTAAAACTGGGACAGGTTGCTTTCTTT
>.|TRBD2|TRBV7-3|TRBJ2-5
CASSLVAGALGTQYF
TGTGCCAGCAGCTTAGTAGCGGGGGCCTTGGGGACCCAGTACTTC
>.|.|TRBV30|TRBJ1-5
CAWSVGGRGQPQHF
TGTGCCTGGAGTGTAGGGGGACGGGGTCAGCCCCAGCATTTT
>.|TRBD1|TRBV6-4|TRBJ2-1
CASSRQGRYNEQFF
TGTGCCAGCAGTCGACAGGGGCGATACAATGAGCAGTTCTTC
>.|.|TRBV27|TRBJ1-2
CASNPGHTFVGGYTF
TGTGCCAGCAACCCGGGACACACCTTTGTTGGTGGCTACACCTTC
>.|.|TRBV6-5|TRBJ1-6
CASSYDRLYNSPLHF
TGTGCCAGCAGTTACGACAGACTCTATAATTCACCCCTCCACTTT
>.|.|TRBV6-1|TRBJ2-1
CASSESRALGEQFF
TGTGCCAGCAGTGAGAGCAGGGCTTTGGGTGAGCAGTTCTTC
>.|.|TRBV2|TRBJ1-6
CASSEETAWNSPLHF
TGTGCCAGCAGTGAAGAGACAGCATGGAATTCACCCCTCCACTTT
>.|.|TRBV10-3|TRBJ1-5
CAISEYRAREGFQPQHF
TGTGCCATCAGTGAGTATCGGGCGAGAGAGGGTTTTCAGCCCCAGCATTTT